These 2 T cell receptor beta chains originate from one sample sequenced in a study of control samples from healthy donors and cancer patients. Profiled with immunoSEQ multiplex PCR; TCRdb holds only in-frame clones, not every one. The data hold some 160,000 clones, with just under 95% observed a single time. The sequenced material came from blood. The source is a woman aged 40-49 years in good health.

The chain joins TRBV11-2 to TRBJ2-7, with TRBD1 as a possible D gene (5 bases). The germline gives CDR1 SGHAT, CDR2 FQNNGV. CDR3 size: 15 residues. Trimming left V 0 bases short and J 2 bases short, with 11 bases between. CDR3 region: CASSLDPGHTYEQYF. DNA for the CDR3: TGTGCCAGCAGCTTAGATCCCGGACACACCTACGAGCAGTACTTC.

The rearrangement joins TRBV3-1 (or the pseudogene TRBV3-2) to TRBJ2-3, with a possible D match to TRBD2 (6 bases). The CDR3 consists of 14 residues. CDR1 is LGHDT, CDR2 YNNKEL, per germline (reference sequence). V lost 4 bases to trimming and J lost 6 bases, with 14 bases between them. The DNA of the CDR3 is TGTGCCAGCAGCCCGACCGGGACTTTCGATACGCAGTATTTT. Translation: CASSPTGTFDTQYF.